This TCR beta chain was captured in a study of Ad26.COV2.S vaccination and SARS-CoV-2 variants. Whole-study results and caveats: In vaccinated individuals, spike-specific CD8+ and CD4+ T cell responses reportedly displayed substantial breadth. Responses of T cells in total may have been underestimated by the TCR breadth and depth analyses. Placebo recipients had lower spike-specific TCR breadth than vaccine recipients.

TCRdb's table, derived via immunoSEQ multiplex PCR, lists solely in-frame clones and lacks some. The data show 300,000 to 400,000 clones, with roughly nine tenths seen just once and around 4% held by the top ten. Note on this clone: Its antigen is currently unknown.

J gave up 6 bases and V 4 bases, and 3 bases lay outside the gene matches. There are 13 residues in the CDR3. The germline CDR1 and CDR2 sequences are LGHDT and YNNKEL (reference sequence). This chain joins TRBV3-1 (or the pseudogene TRBV3-2) and TRBJ2-1, with 7 bases matching TRBD2. The receptor comes from a human donor who had recovered from COVID-19. Here the sequenced sample was peripheral blood, taken after recovery from COVID-19. This CDR3 reads CASSPRTSNEQFF. The CDR3 region has the DNA TGTGCCAGCAGCCCCCGGACTAGCAATGAGCAGTTCTTC.